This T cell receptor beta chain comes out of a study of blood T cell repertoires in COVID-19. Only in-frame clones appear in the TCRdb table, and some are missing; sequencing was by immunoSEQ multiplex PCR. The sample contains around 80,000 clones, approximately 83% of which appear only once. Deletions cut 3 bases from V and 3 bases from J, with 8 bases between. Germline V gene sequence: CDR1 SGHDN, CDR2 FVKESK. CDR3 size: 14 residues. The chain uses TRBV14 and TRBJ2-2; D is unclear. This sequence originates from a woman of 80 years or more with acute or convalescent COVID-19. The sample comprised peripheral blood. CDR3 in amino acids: CASSHGAYTGELFF. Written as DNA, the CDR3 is TGTGCCAGCAGCCACGGAGCGTACACCGGGGAGCTGTTTTTT.